This T cell receptor beta chain was recorded in a study of control samples from healthy donors and cancer patients. V lost 6 bases and J lost 3; bases outside the gene matches: 10. Germline V gene sequence: CDR1 SQVTM, CDR2 ANQGSEA. The CDR3 covers 14 residues. The protocol was immunoSEQ multiplex PCR, while the TCRdb copy is restricted to in-frame clones and leaves out a portion. The table has some 120,000 clones, about 90% seen once; the top ten hold 1.5% to 2%. The sample consisted of blood. The V and J genes are TRBV29-1 and TRBJ1-2, with 7 bases matching TRBD1. The receptor was isolated from a man between 18 and 35 years old in good health. The CDR3 is CSVGTEGFDYGYTF. CDR3 nucleotides: TGCAGCGTGGGGACAGAGGGGTTCGACTATGGCTACACCTTC.